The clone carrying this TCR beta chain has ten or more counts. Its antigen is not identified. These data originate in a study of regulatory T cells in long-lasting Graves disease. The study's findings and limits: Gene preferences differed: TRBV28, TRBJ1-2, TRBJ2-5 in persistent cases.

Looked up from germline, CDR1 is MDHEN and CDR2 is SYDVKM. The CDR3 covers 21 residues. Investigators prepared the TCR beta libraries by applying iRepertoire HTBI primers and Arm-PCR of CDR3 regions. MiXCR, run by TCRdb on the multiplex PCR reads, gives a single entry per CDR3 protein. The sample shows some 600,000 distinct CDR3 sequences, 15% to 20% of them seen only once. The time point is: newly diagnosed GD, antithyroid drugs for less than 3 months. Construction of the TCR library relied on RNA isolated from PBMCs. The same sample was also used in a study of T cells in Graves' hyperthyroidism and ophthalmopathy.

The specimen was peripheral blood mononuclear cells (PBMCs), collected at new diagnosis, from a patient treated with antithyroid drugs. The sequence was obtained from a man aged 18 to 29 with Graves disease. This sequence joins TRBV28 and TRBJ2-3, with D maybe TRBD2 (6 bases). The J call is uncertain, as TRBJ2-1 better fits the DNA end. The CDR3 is CASRPHPTKGLLHGARNEQFF. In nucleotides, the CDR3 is TGTGCCAGCAGGCCTCACCCAACAAAGGGACTTCTGCACGGGGCTAGGAATGAGCAGTTCTTC.